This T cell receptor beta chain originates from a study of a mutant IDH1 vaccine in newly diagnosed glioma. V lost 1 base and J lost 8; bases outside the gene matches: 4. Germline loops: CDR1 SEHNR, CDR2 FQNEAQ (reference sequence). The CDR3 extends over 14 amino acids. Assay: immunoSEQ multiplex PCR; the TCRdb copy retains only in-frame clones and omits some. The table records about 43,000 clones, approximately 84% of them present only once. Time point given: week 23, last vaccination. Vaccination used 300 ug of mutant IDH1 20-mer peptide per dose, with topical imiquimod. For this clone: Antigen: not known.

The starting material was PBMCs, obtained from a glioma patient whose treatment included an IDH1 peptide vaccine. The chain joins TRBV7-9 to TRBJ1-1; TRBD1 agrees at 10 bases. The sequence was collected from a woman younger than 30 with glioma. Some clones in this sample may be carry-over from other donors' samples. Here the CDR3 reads CASSLGQGAGEAFF. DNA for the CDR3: TGTGCCAGCAGCTTAGGACAGGGGGCAGGGGAAGCTTTCTTT.